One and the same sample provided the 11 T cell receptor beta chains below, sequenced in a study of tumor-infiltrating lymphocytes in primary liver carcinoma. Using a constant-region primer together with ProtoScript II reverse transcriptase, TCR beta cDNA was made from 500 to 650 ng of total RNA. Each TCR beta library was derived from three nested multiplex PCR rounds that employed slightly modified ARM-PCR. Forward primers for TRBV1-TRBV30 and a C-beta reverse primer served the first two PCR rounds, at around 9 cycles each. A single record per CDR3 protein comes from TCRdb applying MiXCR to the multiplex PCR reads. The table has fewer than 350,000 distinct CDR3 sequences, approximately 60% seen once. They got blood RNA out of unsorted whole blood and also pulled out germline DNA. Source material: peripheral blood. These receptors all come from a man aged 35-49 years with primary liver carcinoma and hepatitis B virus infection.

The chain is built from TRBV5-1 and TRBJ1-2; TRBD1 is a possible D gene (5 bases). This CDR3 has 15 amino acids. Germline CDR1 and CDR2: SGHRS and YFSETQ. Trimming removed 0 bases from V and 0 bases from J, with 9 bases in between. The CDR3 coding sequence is TGCGCCAGCAGCTTGGCCCTGGACACTAACTATGGCTACACCTTC. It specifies CASSLALDTNYGYTF.

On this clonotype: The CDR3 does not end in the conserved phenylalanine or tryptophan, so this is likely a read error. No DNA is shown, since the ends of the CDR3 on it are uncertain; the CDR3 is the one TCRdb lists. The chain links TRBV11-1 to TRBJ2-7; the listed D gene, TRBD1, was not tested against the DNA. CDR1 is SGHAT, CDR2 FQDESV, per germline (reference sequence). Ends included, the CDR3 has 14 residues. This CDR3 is CASSSRLDNYEHYL.

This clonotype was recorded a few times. CDR3 coding DNA: TGTGCCAGTTACAGGACAGGGGGATTAGAGACCCAGTACTTC. Its translation: CASYRTGGLETQYF. The J gene is TRBJ2-5, the V gene TRBV6-5; 10 bases agree with TRBD1. Trimming at V came to 9 bases and at J to 4 bases, leaving 8 bases not matched to a gene. The CDR3 spans 14 residues. Germline V gene sequence: CDR1 MNHEY, CDR2 SVGAGI.

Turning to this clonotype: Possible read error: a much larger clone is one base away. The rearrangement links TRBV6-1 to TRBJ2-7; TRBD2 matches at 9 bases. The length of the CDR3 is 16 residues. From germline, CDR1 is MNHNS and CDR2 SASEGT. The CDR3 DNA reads TGTGCCAGCAGTACCCCTATAGCGGGAGCTACCTACGGGCAGTACTTC. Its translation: CASSTPIAGATYGQYF.

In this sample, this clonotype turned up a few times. The CDR3 sequence: CASSINYEQYF. Written as DNA, the CDR3 is TGTGCCAGCAGCATAAACTACGAGCAGTACTTC. The chain carries TRBV7-9 and TRBJ2-7; D unclear. V was clipped by 5 bases and J by 3 bases, with 5 bases between them. The germline V gene encodes CDR1 SEHNR and CDR2 FQNEAQ (reference sequence). This CDR3 region has 11 residues.

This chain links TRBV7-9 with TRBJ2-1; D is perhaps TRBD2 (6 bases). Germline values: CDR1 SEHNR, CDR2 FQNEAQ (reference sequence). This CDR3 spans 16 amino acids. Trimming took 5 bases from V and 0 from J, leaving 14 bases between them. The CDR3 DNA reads TGTGCCAGCAGCCGACGGGGGACCAGCTCCTACAATGAGCAGTTCTTC. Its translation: CASSRRGTSSYNEQFF. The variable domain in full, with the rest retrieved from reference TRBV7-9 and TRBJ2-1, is DTGVSQNPRHKITKRGQNVTFRCDPISEHNRLYWYRQTLGQGPEFLTYFQNEAQLEKSRLLSDRFSAERPKGSFSTLEIQRTEQGDSAMYLCASSRRGTSSYNEQFFGPGTRLTVL.

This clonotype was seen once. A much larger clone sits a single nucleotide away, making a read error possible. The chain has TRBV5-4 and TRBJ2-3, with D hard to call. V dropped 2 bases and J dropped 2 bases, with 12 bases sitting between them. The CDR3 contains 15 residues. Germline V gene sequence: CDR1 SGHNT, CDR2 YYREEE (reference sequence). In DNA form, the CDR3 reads TGTGCCAGCAGCTTTACAGCGAGAGTCACAGATACGCAGTATTTT. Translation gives CASSFTARVTDTQYF. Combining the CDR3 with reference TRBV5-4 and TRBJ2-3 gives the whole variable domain ETGVTQSPTHLIKTRGQQVTLRCSSQSGHNTVSWYQQALGQGPQFIFQYYREEENGRGNFPPRFSGLQFPNYSSELNVNALELDDSALYLCASSFTARVTDTQYFGPGTRLTVL.

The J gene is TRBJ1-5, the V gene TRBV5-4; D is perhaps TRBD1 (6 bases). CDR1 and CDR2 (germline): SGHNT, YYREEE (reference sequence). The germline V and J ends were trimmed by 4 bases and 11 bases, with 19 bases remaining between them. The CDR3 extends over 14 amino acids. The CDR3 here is CASSVQGPGQSQHF. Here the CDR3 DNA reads TGTGCCAGCAGCGTACAGGGTCCGGGTCAATCCCAGCATTTT.

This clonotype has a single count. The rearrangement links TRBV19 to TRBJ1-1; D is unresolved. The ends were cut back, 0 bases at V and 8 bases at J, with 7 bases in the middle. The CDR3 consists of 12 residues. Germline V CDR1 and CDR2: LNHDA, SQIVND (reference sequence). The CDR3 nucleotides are TGTGCCAGTAGTATAGACCTCGGCGAAGCTTTCTTT. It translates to CASSIDLGEAFF.

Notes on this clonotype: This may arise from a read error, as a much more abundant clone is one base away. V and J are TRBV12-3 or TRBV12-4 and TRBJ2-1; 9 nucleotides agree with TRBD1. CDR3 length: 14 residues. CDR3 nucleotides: TGTGCCAGCAGAACGGGACAGGGAGGGAATGAGCTGTTCTTC. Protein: CASRTGQGGNELFF.

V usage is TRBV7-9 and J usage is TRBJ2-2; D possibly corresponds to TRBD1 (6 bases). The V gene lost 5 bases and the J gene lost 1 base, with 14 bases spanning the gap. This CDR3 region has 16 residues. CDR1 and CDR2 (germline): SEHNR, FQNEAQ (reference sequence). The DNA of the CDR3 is TGTGCCAGCAGCGGCGAACTGGGACAGAACACCGGGGAGCTGTTTTTT. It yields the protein CASSGELGQNTGELFF.